This T cell receptor beta chain was sequenced during a study of T cell responses to AZD1222 COVID-19 vaccine. The trim removed 5 bases at V and 4 bases at J, leaving 9 bases unmatched. The CDR3 contains 15 residues. Germline CDR1 is MNHEY and CDR2 is SMNVEV (reference sequence). Profiled with immunoSEQ multiplex PCR; TCRdb holds only in-frame clones, not every one. The sample lists around 100,000 clones; roughly 91% were seen once. The rearrangement joins TRBV27 to TRBJ2-3; 7 positions agree with TRBD2. This clonotype originated in an adult in good health. Sequencing was performed on peripheral blood, taken on day 0 of AZD1222 vaccination. In DNA, the CDR3 is TGTGCCAGCAGTGTACCCGGACTAGACTCAGATACGCAGTATTTT. Its translation is CASSVPGLDSDTQYF.